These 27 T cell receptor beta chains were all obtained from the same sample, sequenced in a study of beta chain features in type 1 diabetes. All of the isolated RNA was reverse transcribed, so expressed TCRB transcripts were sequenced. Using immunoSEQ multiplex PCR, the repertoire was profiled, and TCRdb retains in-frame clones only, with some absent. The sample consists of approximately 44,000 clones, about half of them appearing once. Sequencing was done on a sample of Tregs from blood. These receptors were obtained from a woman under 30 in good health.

The CDR3 nucleotides read TGTGCCAGCAGTAGAAACAGCAAAACTTTTTCGGGCTACACCTTC. Encoded protein: CASSRNSKTFSGYTF. The chain couples TRBV6-5 to TRBJ1-2; the D is unclear. This CDR3 comprises 15 residues. Germline-derived CDR1 and CDR2 are MNHEY and SVGAGI. The V end was cut by 5 bases, the J end by 8 bases, with 21 bases between.

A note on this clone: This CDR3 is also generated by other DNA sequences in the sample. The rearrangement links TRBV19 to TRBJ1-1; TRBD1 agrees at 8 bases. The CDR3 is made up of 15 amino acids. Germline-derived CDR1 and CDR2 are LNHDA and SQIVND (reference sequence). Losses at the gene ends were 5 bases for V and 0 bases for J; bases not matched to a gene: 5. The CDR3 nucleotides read TGTGCCAGTAGTCCAGGGGACAGGCTGAACACTGAAGCTTTCTTT. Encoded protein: CASSPGDRLNTEAFF.

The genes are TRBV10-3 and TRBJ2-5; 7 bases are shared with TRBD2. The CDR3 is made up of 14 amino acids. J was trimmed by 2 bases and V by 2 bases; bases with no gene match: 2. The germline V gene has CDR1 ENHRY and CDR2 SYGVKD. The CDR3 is CAISERDYQETQYF. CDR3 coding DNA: TGTGCCATCAGTGAGAGGGACTATCAAGAGACCCAGTACTTC.

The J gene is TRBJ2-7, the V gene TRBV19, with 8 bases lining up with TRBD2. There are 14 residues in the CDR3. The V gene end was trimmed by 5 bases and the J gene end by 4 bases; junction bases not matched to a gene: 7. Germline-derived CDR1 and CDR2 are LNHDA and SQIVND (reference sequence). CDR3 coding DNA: TGTGCCAGTAGTGGTCGGGAGGGCCAATACGAGCAGTACTTC. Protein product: CASSGREGQYEQYF.

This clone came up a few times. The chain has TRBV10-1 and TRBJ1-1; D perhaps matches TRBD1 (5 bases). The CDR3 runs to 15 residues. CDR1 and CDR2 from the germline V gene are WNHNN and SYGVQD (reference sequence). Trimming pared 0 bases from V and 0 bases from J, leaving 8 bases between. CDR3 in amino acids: CASSESSGMNTEAFF. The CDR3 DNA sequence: TGCGCCAGCAGTGAGTCCTCAGGGATGAACACTGAAGCTTTCTTT.

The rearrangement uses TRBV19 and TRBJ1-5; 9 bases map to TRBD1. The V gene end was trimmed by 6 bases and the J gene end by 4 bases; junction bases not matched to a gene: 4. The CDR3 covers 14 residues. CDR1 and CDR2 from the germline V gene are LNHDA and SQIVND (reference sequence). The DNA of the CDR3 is TGTGCCAGTAGCCTTGACAGGGGGAATCAGCCCCAGCATTTT. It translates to CASSLDRGNQPQHF.

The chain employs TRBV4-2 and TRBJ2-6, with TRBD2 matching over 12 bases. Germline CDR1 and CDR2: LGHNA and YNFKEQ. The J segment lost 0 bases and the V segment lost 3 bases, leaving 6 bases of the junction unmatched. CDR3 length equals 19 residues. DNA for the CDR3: TGTGCCAGCAGCCAGGTTAGACTAGCGGGAGACTCTGGGGCCAACGTCCTGACTTTC. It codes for CASSQVRLAGDSGANVLTF.

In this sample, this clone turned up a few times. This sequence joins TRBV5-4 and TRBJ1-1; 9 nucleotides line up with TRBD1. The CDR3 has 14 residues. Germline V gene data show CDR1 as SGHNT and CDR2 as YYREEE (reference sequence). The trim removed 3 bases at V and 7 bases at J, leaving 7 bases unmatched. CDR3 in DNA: TGTGCCAGCAGCTACCGGGACAGGGTGGGTGAAGCTTTCTTT. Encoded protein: CASSYRDRVGEAFF.

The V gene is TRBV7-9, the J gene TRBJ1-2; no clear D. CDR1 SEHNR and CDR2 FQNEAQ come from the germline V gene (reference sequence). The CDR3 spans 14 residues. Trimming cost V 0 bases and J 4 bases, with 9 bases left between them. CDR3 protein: CASSLAVRSYGYTF. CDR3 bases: TGTGCCAGCAGCTTAGCTGTCAGATCCTATGGCTACACCTTC.

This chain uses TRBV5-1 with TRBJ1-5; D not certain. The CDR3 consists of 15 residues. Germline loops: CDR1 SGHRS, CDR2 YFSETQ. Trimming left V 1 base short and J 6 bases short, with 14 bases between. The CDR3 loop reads CASSLLGEWSQPQHF. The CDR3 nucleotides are TGCGCCAGCAGCTTGCTGGGAGAGTGGAGTCAGCCCCAGCATTTT. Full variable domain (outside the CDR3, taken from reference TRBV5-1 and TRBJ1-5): KAGVTQTPRYLIKTRGQQVTLSCSPISGHRSVSWYQQTPGQGLQFLFEYFSETQRNKGNFPGRFSGRQFSNSRSEMNVSTLELGDSALYLCASSLLGEWSQPQHFGDGTRLSIL.

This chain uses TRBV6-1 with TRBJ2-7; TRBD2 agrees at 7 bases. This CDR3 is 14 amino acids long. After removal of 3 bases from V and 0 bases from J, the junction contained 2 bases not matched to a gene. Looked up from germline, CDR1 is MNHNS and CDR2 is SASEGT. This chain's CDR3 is CASSEGGSSYEQYF. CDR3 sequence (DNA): TGTGCCAGCAGTGAGGGCGGGAGCTCCTACGAGCAGTACTTC.

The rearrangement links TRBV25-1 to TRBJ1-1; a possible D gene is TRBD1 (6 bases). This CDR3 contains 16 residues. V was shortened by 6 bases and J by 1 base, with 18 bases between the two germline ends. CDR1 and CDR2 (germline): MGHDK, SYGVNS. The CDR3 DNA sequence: TGTGCCAGCAGCCGCAGAGAGGGGGTTACGAACACTGAAGCTTTCTTT. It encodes CASSRREGVTNTEAFF. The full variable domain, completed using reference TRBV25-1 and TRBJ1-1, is EADIYQTPRYLVIGTGKKITLECSQTMGHDKMYWYQQDPGMELHLIHYSYGVNSTEKGDLSSESTVSRIRTEHFPLTLESARPSHTSQYLCASSRREGVTNTEAFFGQGTRLTVV.

This chain's CDR3 is CASRKGTAPGRTKYNEQFF. CDR3 DNA sequence: TGTGCCAGCAGGAAAGGGACAGCCCCCGGCAGAACCAAATACAATGAGCAGTTCTTC. This chain uses TRBV5-4 with TRBJ2-1, with 7 bases matching TRBD1. The CDR3 is 19 residues long. The V and J ends lost 5 bases and 4 bases, in that order; junction bases with no gene match: 21. Looked up from germline, CDR1 is SGHNT and CDR2 is YYREEE (reference sequence).

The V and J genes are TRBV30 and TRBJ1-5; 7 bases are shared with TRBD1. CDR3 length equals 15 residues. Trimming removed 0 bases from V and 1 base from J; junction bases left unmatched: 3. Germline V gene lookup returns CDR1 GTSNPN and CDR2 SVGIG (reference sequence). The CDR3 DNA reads TGTGCCTGGAGTGTACAGGGGAGCAGCAATCAGCCCCAGCATTTT. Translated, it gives CAWSVQGSSNQPQHF.

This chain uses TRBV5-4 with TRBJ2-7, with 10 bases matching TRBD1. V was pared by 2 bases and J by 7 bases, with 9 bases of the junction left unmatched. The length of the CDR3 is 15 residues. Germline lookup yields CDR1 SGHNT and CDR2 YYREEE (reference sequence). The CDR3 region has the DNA TGTGCCAGCAGCTTCGGGACAGGGGTCCTTTTGGAGCAGTACTTC. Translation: CASSFGTGVLLEQYF. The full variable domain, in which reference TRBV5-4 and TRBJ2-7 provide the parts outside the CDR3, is ETGVTQSPTHLIKTRGQQVTLRCSSQSGHNTVSWYQQALGQGPQFIFQYYREEENGRGNFPPRFSGLQFPNYSSELNVNALELDDSALYLCASSFGTGVLLEQYFGPGTRLTVT.

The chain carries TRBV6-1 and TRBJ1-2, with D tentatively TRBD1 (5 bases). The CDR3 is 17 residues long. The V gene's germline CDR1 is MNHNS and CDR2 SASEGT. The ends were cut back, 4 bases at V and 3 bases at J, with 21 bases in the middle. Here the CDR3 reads CASSGLTASRRDYGYTF. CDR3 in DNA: TGTGCCAGCAGTGGTTTGACAGCCTCCCGAAGGGACTATGGCTACACCTTC.

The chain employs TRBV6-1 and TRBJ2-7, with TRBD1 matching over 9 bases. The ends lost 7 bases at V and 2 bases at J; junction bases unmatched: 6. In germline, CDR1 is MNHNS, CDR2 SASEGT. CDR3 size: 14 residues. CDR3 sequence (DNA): TGTGCCAGCACCCCGGACAGGGGAGCCTACGAGCAGTACTTC. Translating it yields CASTPDRGAYEQYF.

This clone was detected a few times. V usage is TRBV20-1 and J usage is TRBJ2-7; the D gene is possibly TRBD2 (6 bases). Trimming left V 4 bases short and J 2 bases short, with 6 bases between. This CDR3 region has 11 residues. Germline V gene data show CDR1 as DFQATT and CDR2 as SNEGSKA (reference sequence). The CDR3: CSATGAYEQYF. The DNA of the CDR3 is TGCAGTGCTACGGGGGCCTACGAGCAGTACTTC.

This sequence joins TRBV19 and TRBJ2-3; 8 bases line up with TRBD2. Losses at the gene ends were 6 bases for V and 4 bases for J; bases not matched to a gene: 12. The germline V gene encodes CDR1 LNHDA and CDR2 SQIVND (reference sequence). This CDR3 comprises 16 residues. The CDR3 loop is CASRRTSTSRADTQYF. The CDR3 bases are TGTGCCAGTAGGCGGACTAGCACAAGCAGGGCAGATACGCAGTATTTT.

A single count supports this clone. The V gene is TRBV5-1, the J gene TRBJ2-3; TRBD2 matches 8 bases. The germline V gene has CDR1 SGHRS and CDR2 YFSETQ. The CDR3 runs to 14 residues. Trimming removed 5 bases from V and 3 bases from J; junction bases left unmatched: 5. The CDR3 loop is CASSLAGTTDTQYF. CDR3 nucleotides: TGCGCCAGCAGTTTAGCGGGAACTACAGATACGCAGTATTTT.

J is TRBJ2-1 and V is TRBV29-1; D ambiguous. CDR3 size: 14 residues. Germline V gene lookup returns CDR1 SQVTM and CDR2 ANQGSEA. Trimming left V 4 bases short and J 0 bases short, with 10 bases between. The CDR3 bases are TGCAGCGTTGGCCACCCCAGCTCCTACAATGAGCAGTTCTTC. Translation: CSVGHPSSYNEQFF.

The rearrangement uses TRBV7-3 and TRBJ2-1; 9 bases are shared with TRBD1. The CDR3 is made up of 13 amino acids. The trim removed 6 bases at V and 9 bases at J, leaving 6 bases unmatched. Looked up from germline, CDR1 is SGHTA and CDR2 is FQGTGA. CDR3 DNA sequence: TGTGCCAGCAGTTCCGGGACAGGGCTTGAGCAGTTCTTC. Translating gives CASSSGTGLEQFF. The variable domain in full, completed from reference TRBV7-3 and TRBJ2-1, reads GAGVSQTPSNKVTEKGKYVELRCDPISGHTALYWYRQSLGQGPEFLIYFQGTGAADDSGLPNDRFFAVRPEGSVSTLKIQRTERGDSAVYLCASSSGTGLEQFFGPGTRLTVL.

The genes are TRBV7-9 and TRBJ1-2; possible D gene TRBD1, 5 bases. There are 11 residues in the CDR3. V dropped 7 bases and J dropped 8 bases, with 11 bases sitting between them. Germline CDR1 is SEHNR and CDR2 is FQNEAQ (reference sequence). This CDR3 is CASTAGLGYTF. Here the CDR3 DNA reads TGTGCCAGCACTGCAGGGCTCGGCTACACCTTC.

In DNA form, the CDR3 reads TGTGCCAGCAGACTCCCAGGGGGGTCCGCCTACGAGCAGTACTTC. Residues: CASRLPGGSAYEQYF. The chain carries TRBV28 and TRBJ2-5, with a possible D match to TRBD1 (7 bases). The tail of the sequence fits TRBJ2-7 better, so the J call may be wrong. Germline V lookup: CDR1 MDHEN, CDR2 SYDVKM. This CDR3 region has 15 residues.

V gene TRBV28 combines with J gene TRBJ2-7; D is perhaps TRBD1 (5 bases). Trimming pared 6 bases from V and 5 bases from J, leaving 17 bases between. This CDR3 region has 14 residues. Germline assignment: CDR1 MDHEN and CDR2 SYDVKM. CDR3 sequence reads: CASRPDPRVNEQYF. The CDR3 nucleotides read TGTGCCAGCAGGCCCGACCCCAGGGTAAACGAGCAGTACTTC.

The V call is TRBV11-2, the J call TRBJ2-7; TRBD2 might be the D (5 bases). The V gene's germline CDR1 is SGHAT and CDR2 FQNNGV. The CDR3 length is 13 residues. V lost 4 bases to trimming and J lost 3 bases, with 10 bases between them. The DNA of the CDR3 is TGTGCCAGCAGCTGGCCGGGGAGCTACGAGCAGTACTTC. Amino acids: CASSWPGSYEQYF.

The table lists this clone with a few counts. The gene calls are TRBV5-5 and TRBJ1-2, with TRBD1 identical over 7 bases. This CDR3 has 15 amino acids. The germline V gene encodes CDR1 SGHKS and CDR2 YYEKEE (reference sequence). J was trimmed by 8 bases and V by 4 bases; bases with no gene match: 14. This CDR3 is CASSPDDRDRGGYTF. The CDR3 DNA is TGTGCCAGCAGCCCAGATGACAGGGATCGAGGAGGCTACACCTTC.